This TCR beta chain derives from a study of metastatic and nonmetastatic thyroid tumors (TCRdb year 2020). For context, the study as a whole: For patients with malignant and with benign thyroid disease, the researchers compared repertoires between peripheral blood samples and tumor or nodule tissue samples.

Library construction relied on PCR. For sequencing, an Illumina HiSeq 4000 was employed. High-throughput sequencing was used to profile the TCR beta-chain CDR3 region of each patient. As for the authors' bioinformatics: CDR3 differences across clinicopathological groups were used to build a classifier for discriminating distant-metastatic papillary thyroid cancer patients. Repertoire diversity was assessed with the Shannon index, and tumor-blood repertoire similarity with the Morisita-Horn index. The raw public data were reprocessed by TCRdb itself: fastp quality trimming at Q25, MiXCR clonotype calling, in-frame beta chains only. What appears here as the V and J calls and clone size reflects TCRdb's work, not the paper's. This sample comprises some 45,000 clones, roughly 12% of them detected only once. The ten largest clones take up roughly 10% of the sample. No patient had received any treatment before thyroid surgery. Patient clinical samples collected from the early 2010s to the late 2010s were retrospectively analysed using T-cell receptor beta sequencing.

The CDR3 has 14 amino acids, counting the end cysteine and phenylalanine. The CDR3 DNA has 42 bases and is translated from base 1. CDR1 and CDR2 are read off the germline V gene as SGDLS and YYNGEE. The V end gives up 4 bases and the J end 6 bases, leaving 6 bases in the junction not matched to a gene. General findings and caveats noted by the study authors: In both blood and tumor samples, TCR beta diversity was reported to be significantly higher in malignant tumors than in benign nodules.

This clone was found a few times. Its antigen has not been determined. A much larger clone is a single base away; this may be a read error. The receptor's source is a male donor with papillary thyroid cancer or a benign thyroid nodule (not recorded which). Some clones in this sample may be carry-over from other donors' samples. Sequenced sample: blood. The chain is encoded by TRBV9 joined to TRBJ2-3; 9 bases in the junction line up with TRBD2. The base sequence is TGTGCCAGCAGCAAAATAGCGGGAGCGGATACGCAGTATTTT. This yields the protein CASSKIAGADTQYF. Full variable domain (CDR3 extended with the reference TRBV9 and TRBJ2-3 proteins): DSGVTQTPKHLITATGQRVTLRCSPRSGDLSVYWYQQSLDQGLQFLIQYYNGEERAKGNILERFSAQQFPDLHSELNLSSLELGDSALYFCASSKIAGADTQYFGPGTRLTVL.